This TCR beta chain was obtained from a study of cytomegalovirus exposure and HLA in healthy donors. As to this clone: Its antigen is as yet unknown.

60 Vbeta and 13 Jbeta primers were used in PCR. The method was immunoSEQ multiplex PCR; TCRdb's version includes in-frame clones alone and lacks a portion of them. The sample records 150,000 to 160,000 clones, about 68% being singletons. CDR1 and CDR2 (germline): SGHTA, FQGNSA. The V and J ends lost 4 bases and 0 bases respectively, with 18 bases between them. The CDR3 length is 17 residues. Whereas donors were nominally healthy upon sampling, unrecorded immune exposures were probable. Regarding the study as a whole: The listing of some 170 TCR beta chains classed them as cytomegalovirus-associated. Most observed TCR sequences were rare, whereas some public TCRs were detected in many donors.

The rearrangement uses TRBV7-2 and TRBJ2-5, with unresolved D. Specimen: PBMCs. The clonotype originates from a young man in good health and CMV-seronegative. CDR3 bases: TGTGCCAGCAGCTCATTTTATACGGCCGACTACCAAGAGACCCAGTACTTC. Translation: CASSSFYTADYQETQYF.